The 4 T cell receptor beta chains given below trace back to one sample, sequenced in a study of blood T cell repertoires in COVID-19. Method: immunoSEQ multiplex PCR; TCRdb's copy keeps in-frame clones and lacks some. The table includes 200,000 to 300,000 clones, more than 85% detected once. The sample was PBMCs or T cells enriched from blood (not recorded which). The receptors were sampled from a woman aged 25-40 years who had recovered from COVID-19.

The J gene is TRBJ2-7, the V gene TRBV5-1, with 8 bases that match TRBD2. The junction had 7 bases not matched to a gene; V was cut back by 4 bases and J by 7 bases. This CDR3 region has 13 residues. CDR1 is SGHRS and CDR2 is YFSETQ in the germline V gene. The CDR3 DNA follows: TGCGCCAGCAGCAATAGCGGGGTGCTAGAGCAGTACTTC. It specifies CASSNSGVLEQYF.

This chain uses TRBV11-3 with TRBJ2-1; 10 bases agree with TRBD2. The CDR3 is 17 residues long. Germline V gene data show CDR1 as SGHNT and CDR2 as YENEEA. Trimming took 5 bases from V and 5 from J; bases not matched to a gene: 12. CDR3 coding DNA: TGTGCCAGCAGCCCAGGGAGCGGGAGGGCAAAAGACAATGAGCAGTTCTTC. As protein: CASSPGSGRAKDNEQFF.

The chain links TRBV28 to TRBJ2-1, with 9 bases aligning to TRBD2. CDR1 and CDR2 from the germline V gene are MDHEN and SYDVKM. CDR3 length: 15 amino acids. J was trimmed by 6 bases and V by 2 bases; bases with no gene match: 5. CDR3 loop: CASSLAGGPINEQFF. The CDR3 DNA follows: TGTGCCAGCAGTTTAGCGGGAGGGCCGATCAATGAGCAGTTCTTC.

This clone was seen just once. This chain joins TRBV7-2 and TRBJ1-2; weak D call: TRBD1 (5 bases). The V end was cut by 5 bases, the J end by 2 bases, with 15 bases between. The V gene's germline CDR1 is SGHTA and CDR2 FQGNSA. The CDR3 consists of 15 residues. In DNA form, the CDR3 reads TGTGCCAGCAGCCCGGAGACAGCCGGGAACTATGGCTACACCTTC. It encodes CASSPETAGNYGYTF. The full variable domain, with the rest looked up from reference TRBV7-2 and TRBJ1-2, is GAGVSQSPSNKVTEKGKDVELRCDPISGHTALYWYRQSLGQGLEFLIYFQGNSAPDKSGLPSDRFSAERTGGSVSTLTIQRTQQEDSAVYLCASSPETAGNYGYTFGSGTRLTVV.